The next 31 T cell receptor beta chains were all read from a single sample in a study of T cell repertoires in cytomegalovirus infection (dated by TCRdb to about 2019). Their target antigens are unknown. For sequencing, an Illumina HiSeq 1500 was employed. TCRdb's own reprocessing of the public reads used fastp at Q25 and MiXCR and kept productive beta chains. When rows share a CDR3 protein, they turn into one entry using the most common DNA and genes. The sample table contains about 740,000 distinct CDR3 sequences; only one count was recorded for 33% of them. The top ten hold around a sixth of the sample. What the treatment or condition label conveys for this sample: in vitro stimulation with specific CMV peptide epitopes to enrich CMV-specific T cells. The sample was cultured PBMCs, taken from culture after CMV antigen stimulation. These TCRs come from a human donor in good health (CMV status not recorded). Some clones in this sample may be carry-over from other donors' samples.

The chain is built from TRBV11-2 and TRBJ2-7; D tentatively reads TRBD1 or TRBD2 (5 bases each). The CDR3 spans 11 residues. Trimming removed 7 bases at V and 7 bases at J, with 11 bases between. Germline V lookup: CDR1 SGHAT, CDR2 FQNNGV. The CDR3 nucleotides read TGTGCCAGCAACTTCGGGGCGGAGCAGTACTTC. The encoded protein is CASNFGAEQYF.

This clonotype was detected a few times. The chain employs TRBV28 and TRBJ1-4; D is uncertain. CDR3 length: 14 amino acids. The germline V and J ends were trimmed by 6 bases and 8 bases, with 16 bases remaining between them. The germline gives CDR1 MDHEN, CDR2 SYDVKM. The CDR3 DNA follows: TGTGCCAGCAGACTCGAGCAAGTCCAGGAAAAACTGTTTTTT. This translates into CASRLEQVQEKLFF.

The CDR3 loop is CASTPPGVSSYNEQFF. The CDR3 bases are TGTGCCAGCACCCCCCCGGGGGTGAGCTCCTACAATGAGCAGTTCTTC. The chain couples TRBV9 to TRBJ2-1; tentatively, D is TRBD2 (6 bases). V was shortened by 6 bases and J by 0 bases, with 16 bases between the two germline ends. CDR3 size: 16 residues. Looked up from germline, CDR1 is SGDLS and CDR2 is YYNGEE.

This clonotype was seen at least ten times. In nucleotides, the CDR3 is TGTGCCAGCAGTTCAGGGATCGGCTATGGCTACACCTTC. Translated: CASSSGIGYGYTF. This sequence joins TRBV7-2 and TRBJ1-2, with a possible D match to TRBD1 (5 bases). Trimming stripped 6 bases from V and 4 bases from J, with 12 bases between. The CDR3 sequence is 13 residues long. Germline V gene lookup returns CDR1 SGHTA and CDR2 FQGNSA.

The V call is TRBV2, the J call TRBJ2-3; TRBD2 matches 7 bases. Trimming took 7 bases from V and 2 from J; bases not matched to a gene: 3. Germline loops: CDR1 SNHLY, CDR2 FYNNEI. The CDR3 spans 13 residues. CDR3 sequence reads: CASMGGSTDTQYF. The DNA for the CDR3 is TGTGCCAGCATGGGGGGGTCCACAGATACGCAGTATTTT.

The rearrangement links TRBV10-3 to TRBJ1-5; D is possibly TRBD1 (5 bases). V was pared by 4 bases and J by 1 base, with 8 bases between. Germline V lookup: CDR1 ENHRY, CDR2 SYGVKD. The length of the CDR3 is 14 residues. CDR3 sequence: CAISVQGSNQPQHF. CDR3 nucleotides: TGTGCCATCAGTGTTCAGGGAAGCAATCAGCCCCAGCATTTT.

This clonotype appeared a few times. The rearrangement joins TRBV12-3 or TRBV12-4 to TRBJ1-2, with D possibly TRBD1 on 5 matching bases. There are 15 residues in the CDR3. V dropped 1 base and J dropped 4 bases, with 13 bases sitting between them. The CDR3 DNA is TGTGCCAGCAGTTTAGGTGCGACAGCTGTCTATGGCTACACCTTC. Translation: CASSLGATAVYGYTF.

The sample holds many counts of this clonotype. This chain uses TRBV7-2 with TRBJ2-1; the D gene could be TRBD1 or TRBD2 (5 bases each). The CDR3 extends over 14 amino acids. V lost 6 bases to trimming and J lost 0 bases, with 9 bases between them. From germline, CDR1 is SGHTA and CDR2 FQGNSA. The CDR3 is CASRSGASYNEQFF. CDR3 DNA sequence: TGTGCCAGCAGGTCCGGGGCCTCCTACAATGAGCAGTTCTTC.

This clonotype appeared a few times. V is TRBV12-3 or TRBV12-4 and J is TRBJ1-1; D gene unclear. This CDR3 has 12 amino acids. Trimming left V 8 bases short and J 4 bases short, with 11 bases between. The CDR3 is CASRSVGTEAFF. The CDR3 nucleotides are TGTGCCAGCCGCTCTGTGGGCACTGAAGCTTTCTTT.

The chain employs TRBV6-1 and TRBJ2-7, with 7 bases matching TRBD1. Germline V gene sequence: CDR1 MNHNS, CDR2 SASEGT. Trimming cost V 6 bases and J 5 bases; bases outside gene matches: 10. This CDR3 has 14 residues. The CDR3 spells CASSPHLDRDEQYF. The DNA of the CDR3 is TGTGCCAGCAGCCCACACCTCGACAGGGACGAGCAGTACTTC.

The chain recombines TRBV19 with TRBJ1-5, with TRBD1 matching 8 bases. The trim removed 5 bases at V and 5 bases at J, leaving 5 bases unmatched. The CDR3 has 14 residues. The germline V gene has CDR1 LNHDA and CDR2 SQIVND (reference sequence). The CDR3 DNA is TGTGCCAGTAGTTGGACAGGGCGAGATCAGCCCCAGCATTTT. Protein product: CASSWTGRDQPQHF.

The J gene is TRBJ1-1, the V gene TRBV4-1, with D tentatively TRBD1 (6 bases). CDR3 length: 14 residues. Germline CDR1 and CDR2: MGHRA and YSYEKL. V lost 4 bases, J lost 1 base, and 10 bases lay in between. Here the CDR3 reads CASSLWTANTEAFF. For the CDR3, the DNA is TGCGCCAGCAGCCTTTGGACAGCGAACACTGAAGCTTTCTTT.

This clonotype showed up just a few times. The chain carries TRBV28 and TRBJ1-2; no firm D call. V dropped 3 bases and J dropped 6 bases, with 14 bases sitting between them. Per the germline V gene, CDR1 is MDHEN and CDR2 is SYDVKM. CDR3 size: 14 residues. CDR3 nucleotide sequence: TGTGCCAGCAGTTTGCCAGGACGGACTCATGGCTACACCTTC. It codes for CASSLPGRTHGYTF.

This sequence joins TRBV6-5 and TRBJ1-2; D ambiguous. The CDR3 loop spans 14 amino acids. With 0 bases removed from V and 6 bases from J, the gap between germline ends came to 11 bases. Looked up from germline, CDR1 is MNHEY and CDR2 is SVGAGI. CDR3 sequence: CASSYSPGRNGYTF. The CDR3 DNA follows: TGTGCCAGCAGTTACTCTCCCGGGCGGAATGGCTACACCTTC.

The chain has TRBV29-1 and TRBJ2-1, with 9 bases lining up with TRBD1. Germline V gives CDR1 SQVTM, CDR2 ANQGSEA. This CDR3 is built from 13 residues. CDR3 amino acids: CRAGTGFDNEQFF. The CDR3 DNA reads TGCAGAGCCGGGACAGGGTTTGATAATGAGCAGTTCTTC.

The chain uses TRBV11-2 and TRBJ2-7, with 8 bases identical to TRBD2. The CDR3 has 18 amino acids. Trimming took 6 bases from V and 2 from J; bases not matched to a gene: 18. CDR1 and CDR2 from the germline V gene are SGHAT and FQNNGV. Here the CDR3 reads CASRGKAGDTPPPYEQYF. In DNA, the CDR3 is TGTGCCAGCAGGGGAAAAGCGGGAGATACCCCCCCACCCTACGAGCAGTACTTC.

The chain uses TRBV20-1 and TRBJ1-5, with D perhaps matching TRBD1 (5 bases). This CDR3 is built from 13 residues. Trimming removed 6 bases from V and 6 bases from J, with 15 bases in between. Germline V CDR1 and CDR2: DFQATT, SNEGSKA (reference sequence). In DNA form, the CDR3 reads TGCAGTGCCCGAGGATCAACAGGTCAGCCCCAGCATTTT. It codes for CSARGSTGQPQHF.

Turning to this clonotype: A far larger clone is a single base away, which makes a read error likely. The chain combines TRBV7-4 with TRBJ2-1; no definite D call. This CDR3 has 15 amino acids. Germline V gives CDR1 SGHVT, CDR2 SQSDAQ. The CDR3 coding sequence is TGTGCCAGCAGCTTAGTCGGCGGTGCCTACAATGTGCAGTTCTTC. Amino acid sequence: CASSLVGGAYNVQFF.

This clonotype turned up a few times. In DNA form, the CDR3 reads TGCAGTGCTAGTCCGCGGGACAGGGGGTACAATGAGCAGTTCTTC. As protein: CSASPRDRGYNEQFF. The J gene is TRBJ2-1, the V gene TRBV20-1, with 11 bases fitting TRBD1. Unmatched junction bases numbered 5, after V lost 3 bases and J lost 4 bases. Germline loops: CDR1 DFQATT, CDR2 SNEGSKA (reference sequence). The CDR3 runs 15 residues.

The V and J genes are TRBV19 and TRBJ1-2; the D is unclear. V lost 5 bases and J lost 5, with 12 bases in between. Germline values: CDR1 LNHDA, CDR2 SQIVND (reference sequence). CDR3 size: 13 residues. The CDR3 DNA follows: TGTGCCAGTAGTCCCTTATTAGGGTATGGCTACACCTTC. The encoded protein is CASSPLLGYGYTF.

The chain employs TRBV6-6 and TRBJ2-4; maybe TRBD1 (6 bases). This CDR3 is 13 amino acids long. Trimming removed 5 bases at V and 3 bases at J, with 8 bases between. CDR1 and CDR2 (germline): MNHNY, SVGAGI (reference sequence). CDR3 coding DNA: TGTGCCAGCAGTGAGGACAGCAAAAACATTCAGTACTTC. Its translation is CASSEDSKNIQYF.

The genes are TRBV20-1 and TRBJ2-1, with a tentative D call TRBD2 (5 bases). Germline values: CDR1 DFQATT, CDR2 SNEGSKA (reference sequence). V lost 0 bases to trimming and J lost 10 bases, with 10 bases between them. This CDR3 spans 12 amino acids. The CDR3 sequence is CSARDRGAEQFF. The CDR3 DNA is TGCAGTGCTAGAGATCGGGGAGCAGAGCAGTTCTTC.

This clonotype was picked up one time. The rearrangement links TRBV6-5 to TRBJ1-1, with a tentative D call TRBD1 (6 bases). Trimming left V 7 bases short and J 5 bases short, with 17 bases between. Per the germline V gene, CDR1 is MNHEY and CDR2 is SVGAGI. The CDR3 runs to 14 residues. The CDR3 region is CASKIQGRITEAFF. The CDR3 DNA sequence: TGTGCCAGCAAAATACAGGGTCGGATAACTGAAGCTTTCTTT.

The gene calls are TRBV18 and TRBJ2-1; 7 bases agree with TRBD2. Germline V lookup: CDR1 KGHSH, CDR2 LQKENI. J lost 9 bases, V lost 6 bases, and 14 bases had no gene match. The CDR3 totals 15 residues. The CDR3 loop is CASSRGVAGPLEQFF. In DNA, the CDR3 is TGTGCCAGCTCCCGGGGGGTAGCGGGCCCCCTTGAGCAGTTCTTC.

This clonotype appeared many times. This chain connects TRBV7-2 to TRBJ2-1; TRBD1 agrees at 7 bases. Germline V lookup: CDR1 SGHTA, CDR2 FQGNSA. The length of the CDR3 is 13 residues. After removal of 7 bases from V and 5 bases from J, the junction contained 5 bases not matched to a gene. The CDR3 loop is CASNLGQNNEQFF. CDR3 in DNA: TGTGCCAGCAACTTGGGACAGAACAATGAGCAGTTCTTC.

The V call is TRBV11-2, the J call TRBJ1-1; D gene uncertain. V shed 7 bases and J shed 2 bases, with 17 bases lying between them. Germline V CDR1 and CDR2: SGHAT, FQNNGV. The CDR3 is 15 amino acids. In DNA, the CDR3 is TGTGCCAGCATCACCACCCCAGCCACAAACACTGAAGCTTTCTTT. It yields the protein CASITTPATNTEAFF.

The chain couples TRBV2 to TRBJ1-6; no firm D call. Per the germline V gene, CDR1 is SNHLY and CDR2 is FYNNEI. The V end was cut by 8 bases, the J end by 7 bases, with 12 bases between. The CDR3 loop spans 13 amino acids. For the CDR3, the DNA is TGTGCCAGCCGCCGGGAGCTGAATTCACCCCTCCACTTT. As protein: CASRRELNSPLHF.

This clonotype was seen more than once but under ten times. One end of the junction varies from germline; a read error may be responsible. The chain recombines TRBV20-1 with TRBJ1-5; D not certain. Germline V gene lookup returns CDR1 DFQATT and CDR2 SNEGSKA (reference sequence). The CDR3 is 15 amino acids. The CDR3 sequence is CSARGVTNSNQPQHF. In DNA form, the CDR3 reads TGCAGTGCGAGAGGAGTCACCAATAGCAATCAGCCCCAGCATTTT.

This clonotype has only a few counts. The chain is built from TRBV7-9 and TRBJ1-3, with D unresolved. The V end lost 3 bases, the J end lost 2 bases, and 8 bases lay between the germline ends. CDR3 length: 14 residues. Germline CDR1 is SEHNR and CDR2 is FQNEAQ (reference sequence). The CDR3 protein is CASSFGAAGNTIYF. In DNA form, the CDR3 reads TGTGCCAGCAGCTTTGGAGCGGCTGGAAACACCATATATTTT. Combining the CDR3 with reference TRBV7-9 and TRBJ1-3 gives the whole variable domain DTGVSQNPRHKITKRGQNVTFRCDPISEHNRLYWYRQTLGQGPEFLTYFQNEAQLEKSRLLSDRFSAERPKGSFSTLEIQRTEQGDSAMYLCASSFGAAGNTIYFGEGSWLTVV.

This clonotype has at least ten counts. The chain joins TRBV7-2 to TRBJ2-5, with 9 bases lining up with TRBD2. Trimming took 5 bases from V and 2 from J; bases not matched to a gene: 9. CDR3 size: 16 residues. Germline V lookup: CDR1 SGHTA, CDR2 FQGNSA. CDR3 sequence (DNA): TGTGCCAGCAGCATTAGCGGGCTAGCGGGGCAAGAGACCCAGTACTTC. Protein product: CASSISGLAGQETQYF.

V is TRBV6-8 and J is TRBJ2-3; possibly TRBD1 or TRBD2 for D (7 bases each). Germline V lookup: CDR1 MNHGY, CDR2 SAAAGT. CDR3 length equals 16 residues. The ends were cut back, 5 bases at V and 7 bases at J, with 22 bases in the middle. The CDR3 loop is CASSDPGRGGWNTQYF. CDR3 nucleotide sequence: TGTGCCAGCAGTGACCCGGGCAGGGGGGGATGGAATACGCAGTATTTT.